Presented here are 29 T cell receptor beta chains from one specimen sequenced in a study of shared clonotypes between healthy human individuals (dated by TCRdb to about 2020). The library was obtained by the immunoSEQ multiplex PCR assay. TCRdb limited this immuneACCESS table to in-frame rearrangements with V and J called. A share of clones is missing; checked studies link under half to unresolved V genes, and the rest is unexplained. For this sample there are some 1 million clones; around 74% appear just once. The ten largest clones represent about 1.5% of the sample. Source material: memory CD4+ T cells sorted from blood. The cell subset or site label corresponds to: CD45RA-negative fraction. The receptors derive from a man younger than 35 in good health.

The chain combines TRBV10-3 with TRBJ2-7, with TRBD1 identical over 8 bases. The CDR3 contains 15 residues. V gave up 3 bases and J gave up 0 bases; unmatched junction bases: 4. Looked up from germline, CDR1 is ENHRY and CDR2 is SYGVKD. The CDR3 loop is CAISDRDRSSYEQYF. The CDR3 nucleotides read TGTGCCATCAGTGATAGGGACAGGAGCTCCTACGAGCAGTACTTC.

This clone was observed at least ten times. The genes are TRBV5-1 and TRBJ2-7, with TRBD1 as a possible D gene (6 bases). Trimming removed 4 bases from V and 3 bases from J, with 17 bases in between. Looked up from germline, CDR1 is SGHRS and CDR2 is YFSETQ. This CDR3 has 15 residues. The CDR3 DNA sequence: TGCGCCAGCAGCCGGGATGGACAGCTACTCTACGAGCAGTACTTC. It yields the protein CASSRDGQLLYEQYF.

The rearrangement links TRBV15 to TRBJ2-7, with D maybe TRBD2 (6 bases). The CDR3 sequence is 16 residues long. V was clipped by 1 base and J by 9 bases, with 22 bases between them. Germline-derived CDR1 and CDR2 are LNHNV and YYDKDF (reference sequence). The CDR3 DNA sequence: TGTGCCACCAGCAGAGGGGGGGAAGGACTCCTACAAGGGCAGTACTTC. This translates into CATSRGGEGLLQGQYF.

The V call is TRBV19, the J call TRBJ2-2; D is perhaps TRBD2 (5 bases). This CDR3 contains 16 residues. Trimming removed 4 bases from V and 3 bases from J, with 15 bases in between. The V gene's germline CDR1 is LNHDA and CDR2 SQIVND (reference sequence). CDR3 in amino acids: CASSSGQSVYTGELFF. CDR3 bases: TGTGCCAGTAGTAGCGGGCAATCGGTCTACACCGGGGAGCTGTTTTTT.

The V and J genes are TRBV5-6 and TRBJ2-2; D possibly corresponds to TRBD2 (5 bases). Trimming took off 5 bases at V and 3 bases at J, with 14 bases between the two ends. The germline V gene encodes CDR1 SGHDT and CDR2 YYEEEE. The CDR3 is 15 residues long. This CDR3 is CASRGGLAYTGELFF. Here the CDR3 DNA reads TGTGCCAGCAGAGGCGGTCTAGCCTACACCGGGGAGCTGTTTTTT.

With regard to this clone: Other nucleotide sequences from this sample produce the same CDR3. J is TRBJ2-7 and V is TRBV5-1; 8 nucleotides align to TRBD1. In germline, CDR1 is SGHRS, CDR2 YFSETQ. Trimming removed 1 base from V and 2 bases from J; junction bases left unmatched: 2. The CDR3 extends over 14 amino acids. CDR3 in DNA: TGCGCCAGCAGCTTGACAGGGGGGACCTACGAGCAGTACTTC. Its translation: CASSLTGGTYEQYF. The whole variable domain, remainder taken from reference TRBV5-1 and TRBJ2-7, is KAGVTQTPRYLIKTRGQQVTLSCSPISGHRSVSWYQQTPGQGLQFLFEYFSETQRNKGNFPGRFSGRQFSNSRSEMNVSTLELGDSALYLCASSLTGGTYEQYFGPGTRLTVT.

The table lists this clone with a count of one. CDR3 in amino acids: CASSNKQGFFTYEQYF. For the CDR3, the DNA is TGTGCCAGCAGCAACAAACAGGGATTTTTCACTTACGAGCAGTACTTC. The chain carries TRBV11-2 and TRBJ2-7; maybe TRBD1 (6 bases). The V and J ends lost 5 bases and 4 bases respectively, with 21 bases between them. The CDR3 is 16 residues long. From germline, CDR1 is SGHAT and CDR2 FQNNGV. The variable domain in full, completed from reference TRBV11-2 and TRBJ2-7, reads EAGVAQSPRYKIIEKRQSVAFWCNPISGHATLYWYQQILGQGPKLLIQFQNNGVVDDSQLPKDRFSAERLKGVDSTLKIQPAKLEDSAVYLCASSNKQGFFTYEQYFGPGTRLTVT.

This chain links TRBV5-6 with TRBJ2-3, with TRBD2 as a possible D gene (6 bases). Germline V lookup: CDR1 SGHDT, CDR2 YYEEEE. The V end lost 4 bases, the J end lost 2 bases, and 20 bases lay between the germline ends. CDR3 length: 17 residues. Written as DNA, the CDR3 is TGTGCCAGCAGCCAGGAACCGGCGGGGTTACACACAGATACGCAGTATTTT. Protein product: CASSQEPAGLHTDTQYF.

This clone has just a few counts. Other nucleotide sequences from this sample produce the same CDR3. J is TRBJ1-2 and V is TRBV19; 7 bases align to TRBD1. The germline CDR1 and CDR2 sequences are LNHDA and SQIVND (reference sequence). Trimming removed 5 bases from V and 5 bases from J; junction bases left unmatched: 2. This CDR3 is 12 amino acids long. CDR3 sequence: CASSSTGYGYTF. In DNA form, the CDR3 reads TGTGCCAGTAGTTCGACAGGGTATGGCTACACCTTC.

About this clone: Mismatch with germline at one junction end may stem from a read error. The chain has TRBV7-7 and TRBJ1-4, with no clear D. Germline values: CDR1 SSHAT, CDR2 FNYEAQ (reference sequence). The CDR3 has 14 amino acids. CDR3 region: CASSSGLENEKLFF. The CDR3, as DNA: TGTGCTAGCAGCTCTGGACTCGAGAATGAAAAACTGTTTTTT.

The chain couples TRBV30 to TRBJ2-5, with no clear D. The germline gives CDR1 GTSNPN, CDR2 SVGIG (reference sequence). Trimming removed 1 base at V and 5 bases at J, with 8 bases between. There are 12 residues in the CDR3. The CDR3 DNA sequence: TGTGCCTGGAGTGAGGTCGAGGAGACCCAGTACTTC. It yields the protein CAWSEVEETQYF.

This clone was detected only a few times. The identical CDR3 is also encoded by other nucleotide sequences in the sample. The chain is built from TRBV7-8 and TRBJ1-6, with 8 bases lining up with TRBD1. Trimming took 1 base from V and 10 from J; bases not matched to a gene: 3. The CDR3 contains 14 residues. Germline CDR1 SGHVS, CDR2 FQNEAQ. The CDR3 DNA reads as TGTGCCAGCAGCTTAGACAGGGGGAGGTCACCCCTCCACTTT. This encodes CASSLDRGRSPLHF.

This chain uses TRBV7-9 with TRBJ1-5; TRBD1 matches 7 bases. Germline lookup yields CDR1 SEHNR and CDR2 FQNEAQ (reference sequence). V lost 5 bases to trimming and J lost 4 bases; unmatched junction nucleotides: 5. This CDR3 is built from 14 residues. The DNA of the CDR3 is TGTGCCAGCAGCGTGGGACAGCAAAATCAGCCCCAGCATTTT. Protein sequence: CASSVGQQNQPQHF.

In this sample, this clone turned up once. The chain couples TRBV7-2 to TRBJ1-1; the match to TRBD1 covers 9 bases. CDR3 length: 16 residues. Germline V gene sequence: CDR1 SGHTA, CDR2 FQGNSA. The trim removed 5 bases at V and 3 bases at J, leaving 10 bases unmatched. As DNA, the CDR3 is TGTGCCAGCAGCCACCCTTTGGGACAGGGTCACACTGAAGCTTTCTTT. This gives the protein CASSHPLGQGHTEAFF.

This clone occurred once. V is TRBV5-4 and J is TRBJ2-1; TRBD2 might be the D (6 bases). The CDR3 has 15 amino acids. Trimming pared 2 bases from V and 1 base from J, leaving 10 bases between. Germline loops: CDR1 SGHNT, CDR2 YYREEE (reference sequence). CDR3 amino acids: CASSFPRESYNEQFF. For the CDR3, the DNA is TGTGCCAGCAGCTTTCCGCGGGAATCCTACAATGAGCAGTTCTTC.

This clone was counted only a few times. The chain employs TRBV4-1 and TRBJ1-4, with D perhaps matching TRBD1 (5 bases). The V end was cut by 3 bases, the J end by 4 bases, with 12 bases between. The CDR3 covers 15 residues. Per germline, CDR1 MGHRA and CDR2 YSYEKL. The CDR3 region has the DNA TGCGCCAGCAGCCAGACAGAGTCTGATAATGAAAAACTGTTTTTT. It specifies CASSQTESDNEKLFF.

The rearrangement joins TRBV4-1 to TRBJ1-1; D not certain. Per germline, CDR1 MGHRA and CDR2 YSYEKL. The CDR3 consists of 13 residues. V lost 0 bases, J lost 11 bases, and 13 bases lay in between. In DNA, the CDR3 is TGCGCCAGCAGCCAAGATCCCAGCTGGCGGGCTTTCTTT. Translating gives CASSQDPSWRAFF.

This chain links TRBV5-1 with TRBJ1-1, with D unclear. This CDR3 is built from 15 residues. Germline CDR1 and CDR2: SGHRS and YFSETQ. Trimming cost V 4 bases and J 0 bases, with 13 bases left between them. DNA for the CDR3: TGCGCCAGCAGCCCTACTCCCGGGATGAACACTGAAGCTTTCTTT. It specifies CASSPTPGMNTEAFF.

Notes on this clone: The sample holds other DNA sequences that translate to the same CDR3. V gene TRBV28 combines with J gene TRBJ2-3; D gene uncertain. Germline lookup yields CDR1 MDHEN and CDR2 SYDVKM. The CDR3 covers 12 residues. The V end lost 5 bases, the J end lost 4 bases, and 7 bases lay between the germline ends. In DNA form, the CDR3 reads TGTGCCAGCAGTCTTTCCCCAGATACGCAGTATTTT. Amino acid sequence: CASSLSPDTQYF.

The gene calls are TRBV19 and TRBJ1-3; the D gene is possibly TRBD1 (6 bases). This CDR3 region has 14 residues. CDR1 is LNHDA, CDR2 SQIVND, per germline (reference sequence). Trimming cost V 9 bases and J 0 bases, with 12 bases left between them. CDR3 sequence reads: CASTDRSSGNTIYF. DNA for the CDR3: TGTGCCAGCACCGACAGGAGCTCTGGAAACACCATATATTTT.

The chain recombines TRBV1 with TRBJ2-5. TRBV1 is annotated as a pseudogene. The CDR3 sequence is 15 residues long. The CDR3 is CTRLTGPVAQETQYF. CDR3 nucleotides: TGCACCAGACTCACCGGGCCGGTGGCACAAGAGACCCAGTACTTC.

As for this clone: Other DNA variants within this sample encode the same CDR3. V is TRBV29-1 and J is TRBJ1-3; D unclear. The length of the CDR3 is 11 residues. With 4 bases removed from V and 0 bases from J, the gap between germline ends came to 1 base. Germline V gives CDR1 SQVTM, CDR2 ANQGSEA. Written as DNA, the CDR3 is TGCAGCGTTGCCTCTGGAAACACCATATATTTT. This sequence encodes CSVASGNTIYF.

V is TRBV7-9 and J is TRBJ2-7, with D maybe TRBD1 (5 bases). This CDR3 is 12 amino acids long. Germline V CDR1 and CDR2: SEHNR, FQNEAQ (reference sequence). With 5 bases removed from V and 2 bases from J, the gap between germline ends came to 7 bases. This chain's CDR3 is CASSLRAYEQYF. CDR3 nucleotide sequence: TGTGCCAGCAGCCTCAGGGCCTACGAGCAGTACTTC.

The chain carries TRBV10-2 and TRBJ1-6, with 9 bases lining up with TRBD1. V trimming: 7 bases; J trimming: 7 bases; junction bases outside the gene matches: 5. From germline, CDR1 is WSHSY and CDR2 SAAADI. This CDR3 region has 14 residues. CDR3 DNA sequence: TGCGCCAGCATTGGGACAGGGATGAATTCACCCCTCCACTTT. Encoded protein: CASIGTGMNSPLHF.

The chain couples TRBV5-4 to TRBJ2-5, with 7 positions matching TRBD2. Unmatched junction bases numbered 13, after V lost 3 bases and J lost 2 bases. This CDR3 has 17 residues. The germline CDR1 and CDR2 sequences are SGHNT and YYREEE (reference sequence). CDR3 in DNA: TGTGCCAGCAGCTCTAACCCCAAGCGGGGAGGTCAAGAGACCCAGTACTTC. Its protein is CASSSNPKRGGQETQYF.

The rearrangement uses TRBV9 and TRBJ1-6, with D possibly being TRBD1 (6 bases). The V and J ends lost 0 bases and 9 bases respectively, with 13 bases between them. CDR1 is SGDLS and CDR2 is YYNGEE in the germline V gene. The CDR3 runs to 15 residues. The chain's CDR3 is CASSVDDRRGSPLHF. The CDR3 DNA sequence: TGTGCCAGCAGCGTAGACGACAGGCGGGGTTCACCCCTCCACTTT.

The chain joins TRBV5-4 to TRBJ2-3; weak D call: TRBD1 (5 bases). In germline, CDR1 is SGHNT, CDR2 YYREEE (reference sequence). The CDR3 consists of 14 residues. The V end lost 5 bases, the J end lost 6 bases, and 16 bases lay between the germline ends. For the CDR3, the DNA is TGTGCCAGCAGTAACCCGGTGGCAGGGGATACGCAGTATTTT. Protein sequence: CASSNPVAGDTQYF.

The V gene is TRBV5-5, the J gene TRBJ1-1; 11 bases agree with TRBD1. The CDR3 has 14 amino acids. V lost 4 bases and J lost 7; bases outside the gene matches: 6. Germline values: CDR1 SGHKS, CDR2 YYEKEE (reference sequence). CDR3 bases: TGTGCCAGCAGCCCGGACAGGGGGCGGGTTGAAGCTTTCTTT. As protein: CASSPDRGRVEAFF.

This clone is a singleton in its sample. V and J are TRBV2 and TRBJ2-7; D gene ambiguous. The V gene lost 3 bases and the J gene lost 3 bases, with 6 bases spanning the gap. CDR3 length equals 12 residues. Germline V CDR1 and CDR2: SNHLY, FYNNEI. The chain's CDR3 is CASSEQIYEQYF. In nucleotides, the CDR3 is TGTGCCAGCAGTGAGCAAATCTACGAGCAGTACTTC. Complete variable domain (other parts from reference TRBV2 and TRBJ2-7): EPEVTQTPSHQVTQMGQEVILRCVPISNHLYFYWYRQILGQKVEFLVSFYNNEISEKSEIFDDQFSVERPDGSNFTLKIRSTKLEDSAMYFCASSEQIYEQYFGPGTRLTVT.